One sample yielded the 10 T cell receptor beta chains listed below, sequenced in a study of blood T cell repertoires in COVID-19. Clones were sequenced by immunoSEQ multiplex PCR, and TCRdb holds only the in-frame ones, with some missing. This sample has about 87,000 clones, with about nine tenths found just once. The sequenced material came from peripheral blood. The source of these receptors is an elderly woman with acute or convalescent COVID-19.

This chain links TRBV5-1 with TRBJ2-5; a weak D match, TRBD2 (5 bases). The CDR3 consists of 14 residues. CDR1 and CDR2 (germline): SGHRS, YFSETQ. V lost 2 bases and J lost 1, with 9 bases in between. The CDR3 region has the DNA TGCGCCAGCAGCTTTGGGCTAGCCCAAGAGACCCAGTACTTC. As protein: CASSFGLAQETQYF.

The genes are TRBV6-5 and TRBJ1-6, with D maybe TRBD1 (6 bases). Germline V gives CDR1 MNHEY, CDR2 SVGAGI. The ends were cut back, 5 bases at V and 8 bases at J, with 10 bases in the middle. The CDR3 runs to 13 residues. Written as DNA, the CDR3 is TGTGCCAGCAGTCCCAGGGGCCATTCACCCCTCCACTTT. The encoded protein is CASSPRGHSPLHF.

The chain combines TRBV28 with TRBJ1-1, with 11 bases lining up with TRBD1. J gave up 5 bases and V 7 bases, and 12 bases lay outside the gene matches. The CDR3 has 16 residues. Germline-derived CDR1 and CDR2 are MDHEN and SYDVKM. This chain's CDR3 is CASTKLRTGGATEAFF. CDR3 nucleotides: TGTGCCAGCACCAAACTTAGGACAGGGGGCGCAACTGAAGCTTTCTTT.

This rearrangement joins TRBV4-3 to TRBJ1-4; tentatively, D is TRBD1 (5 bases). This CDR3 is built from 15 residues. V was shortened by 4 bases and J by 8 bases, with 17 bases between the two germline ends. CDR1 LGHNA and CDR2 YSLEER come from the germline V gene. The CDR3 loop is CASSPNSRAREKLFF. The CDR3 nucleotides are TGCGCCAGCAGCCCAAACAGCAGGGCAAGAGAAAAACTGTTTTTT.

The chain employs TRBV7-9 and TRBJ1-2, with 9 bases matching TRBD1. V was pared by 5 bases and J by 0 bases, with 16 bases of the junction left unmatched. CDR3 size: 19 residues. Germline CDR1 and CDR2: SEHNR and FQNEAQ (reference sequence). DNA for the CDR3: TGTGCCAGCAGCCCAGAAACGGGACAGGGAAGGCCAGCTAACTATGGCTACACCTTC. Amino acid sequence: CASSPETGQGRPANYGYTF.

The chain is built from TRBV7-8 and TRBJ1-6; D not certain. Per the germline V gene, CDR1 is SGHVS and CDR2 is FQNEAQ. This CDR3 spans 16 amino acids. Trimming took off 1 base at V and 5 bases at J, with 12 bases between the two ends. The chain's CDR3 is CASSLGQFLDNSPLHF. The DNA of the CDR3 is TGTGCCAGCAGCTTAGGGCAATTTCTGGATAATTCACCCCTCCACTTT.

The chain combines TRBV7-9 with TRBJ1-6; D possibly corresponds to TRBD1 (6 bases). The CDR3 has 14 residues. V was trimmed by 2 bases and J by 7 bases, leaving 9 bases between them. Germline-derived CDR1 and CDR2 are SEHNR and FQNEAQ (reference sequence). CDR3 loop: CASSLMQGNSPLHF. The CDR3 DNA reads as TGTGCCAGCAGCTTAATGCAGGGGAATTCACCCCTCCACTTT. Using reference TRBV7-9 and TRBJ1-6 for the parts outside the CDR3, the full variable domain is DTGVSQNPRHKITKRGQNVTFRCDPISEHNRLYWYRQTLGQGPEFLTYFQNEAQLEKSRLLSDRFSAERPKGSFSTLEIQRTEQGDSAMYLCASSLMQGNSPLHFGNGTRLTVT.

The chain carries TRBV4-3 and TRBJ1-6; D not resolved. With 1 base removed from V and 6 bases from J, the gap between germline ends came to 7 bases. The CDR3 contains 14 residues. From germline, CDR1 is LGHNA and CDR2 YSLEER. The CDR3 loop is CASSQGQSNSPLHF. The CDR3 DNA is TGCGCCAGCAGCCAAGGGCAGTCTAATTCACCCCTCCACTTT.

This chain links TRBV11-2 with TRBJ2-2; D call uncertain. V lost 2 bases and J lost 4, with 5 bases in between. The CDR3 totals 13 residues. Germline V gene lookup returns CDR1 SGHAT and CDR2 FQNNGV. The CDR3 DNA reads TGTGCCAGCAGCTTAAAGAGCACCGGGGAGCTGTTTTTT. Protein product: CASSLKSTGELFF. Combining the CDR3 with reference TRBV11-2 and TRBJ2-2 gives the whole variable domain EAGVAQSPRYKIIEKRQSVAFWCNPISGHATLYWYQQILGQGPKLLIQFQNNGVVDDSQLPKDRFSAERLKGVDSTLKIQPAKLEDSAVYLCASSLKSTGELFFGEGSRLTVL.

The rearrangement uses TRBV3-1 (or the pseudogene TRBV3-2) and TRBJ1-6; 12 bases are a match to TRBD1. Germline loops: CDR1 LGHDT, CDR2 YNNKEL (reference sequence). The ends lost 0 bases at V and 6 bases at J; junction bases unmatched: 12. The CDR3 length is 20 residues. CDR3 DNA: TGTGCCAGCAGCCAAGATCGGGGGACAGGGGGCATCGGGGGTAATTCACCCCTCCACTTT. Translated, it gives CASSQDRGTGGIGGNSPLHF.